This is a list of T cell receptor beta chains from one sample in a study of T cell changes during pregnancy in multiple sclerosis. The assay was immunoSEQ multiplex PCR, and TCRdb's table has in-frame clones only and misses some. The sample has 85,000 to 130,000 clones, 85% to 95% seen once. The source was peripheral blood, collected before pregnancy. The source of these receptors is a female donor with multiple sclerosis, enrolled in a pregnancy study. Both conserved end residues are part of each CDR3. The D gene is left open where the match is weak. Clone sizes are given selectively: once, few, many, or a class where the clone is expanded.

>TRBD1|17|NA|TRBV4-3|TRBJ2-7
TGCGCCAGCAGCCCATTCTCGGGGACAGGGGTCTCCTACGAGCAGTACTTC
CASSPFSGTGVSYEQYF
>TRBD1|14|NA|TRBV27|TRBJ1-2
TGTGCCAGCAGGGGGACAGGGCAAAACTATGGCTACACCTTC
CASRGTGQNYGYTF
>NA|12|NA|TRBV5-1|TRBJ1-2
TGCGCCAGCAGCAAGACAGCCGATGGCTACACCTTC
CASSKTADGYTF
>TRBD2|17|NA|TRBV13|TRBJ2-5
TGTGCCAGCAGCTTAGAACAACTAGCGGGAGGCCAAGAGACCCAGTACTTC
CASSLEQLAGGQETQYF
>TRBD1|14|NA|TRBV7-9|TRBJ2-7
TGTGCCAGCAGCTTCCGACAGGGGGCGGGGGAGCAGTACTTC
CASSFRQGAGEQYF
>NA|14|NA|TRBV19|TRBJ2-5
TGTGCCAGTAGTATAGCAGGGCCGGGAGAGACCCAGTACTTC
CASSIAGPGETQYF
>NA|15|NA|TRBV19|TRBJ1-5
TGTGCCACCTCCGCAGGGTTTCGGAGCAATCAGCCCCAGCATTTT
CATSAGFRSNQPQHF
>TRBD2|12|NA|TRBV28|TRBJ2-1
TGTGCCAGCAGTTCACGACTAGCTTATCCGTTCTTC
CASSSRLAYPFF
>NA|15|NA|TRBV5-6|TRBJ2-7
TGTGCCAGCAGCTTGCTGGGGCAGAACTCCTACGAGCAGTACTTC
CASSLLGQNSYEQYF
>NA|15|NA|TRBV5-1|TRBJ2-1
TGCGCCAGCAGCTTGGAGGGGGCAGGGGGGTTAGAGCAGTTCTTC
CASSLEGAGGLEQFF
>TRBD1|14|NA|TRBV6-5|TRBJ1-1
TGTGCCAGCAGTTTGGGACAGGTGAACACTGAAGCTTTCTTT
CASSLGQVNTEAFF
>TRBD2|16|once|TRBV5-5|TRBJ2-2
TGTGCCAGCAGCCGGGGGCCTAGCGGGAGTACTGGGGAGCTGTTTTTT
CASSRGPSGSTGELFF
>TRBD1|16|once|TRBV7-3|TRBJ1-2
TGTGCCAGCAGCTCCCCTCCTCCGGGACAGGACTATGGCTACACCTTC
CASSSPPPGQDYGYTF
>TRBD1|14|NA|TRBV5-4|TRBJ1-1
TGTGCCAGCAGCGGGTACAGGGGAACCAGTGAAGCTTTCTTT
CASSGYRGTSEAFF
>TRBD2|17|NA|TRBV9|TRBJ2-3
TGTGCCAGCAGCGTCGCCCCAAGCGGGACTAGCACAGATACGCAGTATTTT
CASSVAPSGTSTDTQYF
>NA|11|once|TRBV30|TRBJ1-2
TGTGCCTCCTATCTCTGGTCTGGCTACACCTTC
CASYLWSGYTF
>TRBD1|14|NA|TRBV19|TRBJ2-7
TGTGCCAGTAGTTACCGGGACAGGGCCTACGAGCAGTACTTC
CASSYRDRAYEQYF
>NA|13|NA|TRBV4-2|TRBJ2-1
TGTGCCAGCAGCTCGGACTTAGACAATGAGCAGTTCTTC
CASSSDLDNEQFF
>TRBD1|14|NA|TRBV2|TRBJ2-1
TGTGCCAGCAGGAGACAGGGGCTTAACAATGAGCAGTTCTTC
CASRRQGLNNEQFF
>TRBD2|14|NA|TRBV7-6|TRBJ2-5
TGTGCCAGCAGCCAAACTAGCGTGCAAGAGACCCAGTACTTC
CASSQTSVQETQYF
>NA|17|NA|TRBV7-2|TRBJ1-1
TGTGCCAGCAGCCAGTGGGACCTCAGGGGAGAGAACACTGAAGCTTTCTTT
CASSQWDLRGENTEAFF
>NA|12|NA|TRBV10-3|TRBJ1-1
TGTGCCATCAGTGGGGGGGGCACTGAAGCTTTCTTT
CAISGGGTEAFF
>TRBD2|16|NA|TRBV4-1|TRBJ2-5
TGCGCCAGCAGCACCGGACTAGCGGAGGAACAAGAGACCCAGTACTTC
CASSTGLAEEQETQYF
>NA|14|NA|TRBV11-1|TRBJ2-7
TGTGCCAGCAGCTTAAGGGGGAACCACTACGAGCAGTACTTC
CASSLRGNHYEQYF
>NA|16|NA|TRBV6-5|TRBJ1-2
TGTGCCAGCAGTTATGGGTACTCTGCAGGGTCGACGGGCTACACCTTC
CASSYGYSAGSTGYTF
>TRBD1|13|NA|TRBV5-6|TRBJ2-5
TGTGCCAGCAGCTTTCAGGGGGCAGAGACCCAGTACTTC
CASSFQGAETQYF
>NA|13|NA|TRBV7-2|TRBJ2-1
TGTGCCAGCAGCTTGTTTCGCTACAATGAGCAGTTCTTC
CASSLFRYNEQFF